The T cell receptor beta chain under discussion was sequenced for a study of cytomegalovirus exposure and HLA in healthy donors (dated 2017 in TCRdb). Study-wide context: The 666 repertoires of the first cohort and the 120 or so validation repertoires were produced on the same platform, according to a later analysis. The study was designed to test whether signatures of past pathogen exposure could be identified by cataloging public T cell receptors. In addition to the first cohort of approximately 670 subjects, a separate validation cohort of around 110 different subjects was used. The study combined high-throughput TCR immunosequencing, statistical association of individual TCRs with disease status, and machine learning to predict cytomegalovirus infection status. Study-level results and caveats: The study gave a list of 150 to 200 TCR beta chains associated with cytomegalovirus. The classifier was reported to diagnose cytomegalovirus status with high specificity and sensitivity in both the original cohort and the validation cohort. Across donors, most TCR sequences were observed very rarely, whereas some public TCRs were present in many individuals. All 130 or so repertoires were used to score co-occurrence in the validation cohort in a later analysis, because that analysis had no HLA typing for the cohort. Subsequent analysis determined that TCRs grouped into clusters in the first cohort also showed a tendency toward co-occurrence across the roughly 120 validation repertoires, and approximately 94% of cluster scores exceeded 0. A few of the identified cytomegalovirus-associated TCR beta chains were confirmed in vitro to be specific for cytomegalovirus antigens. The authors suggested that the approach could potentially be generalized to other disease states and immunological phenotypes.

Libraries were constructed by the immunoSEQ multiplex PCR assay. Under the source paper's analysis protocol: A statistical classification framework was built to diagnose cytomegalovirus status from the catalog of TCR beta chain sequences. TCRdb took this table from immuneACCESS and kept in-frame rearrangements with V and J called. Such tables lack part of the clones; where checked against another copy, unresolved V genes explain under half of the gap, and the rest is unexplained. V, J and clone size derive from that table, while D and trimming were established from the DNA sequence. This sample holds about 130,000 clones; just under 90% were observed only once. The top ten clones comprise around 3.3% of the sample. The donors were included in the validation cohort of approximately 130 subjects, a group kept apart from the roughly 700-subject first cohort. A word on this clone: Its cognate antigen has yet to be identified. The sample holds no much larger clone one base away, and base qualities are not on file.

V is reduced by 4 bases and J by 8 bases, leaving a spacing of 11 bases between them. Taken from cysteine to phenylalanine, the CDR3 has 12 residues. CDR3 DNA is the only sequence kept; it has 36 bases, read in frame from the first base. CDR1 and CDR2, looked up from the germline V gene (reference sequence), are SGHNT and YYREEE. The chain is encoded by TRBV5-4 joined to TRBJ2-3; no D gene can be assigned with confidence. The receptor was isolated from a man under 40 in good health and CMV-seronegative. The source material was PBMCs. The CDR3 region has the sequence CASSPRVGTQYF. The DNA sequence reads TGTGCCAGCAGCCCTAGAGTGGGTACGCAGTATTTT.